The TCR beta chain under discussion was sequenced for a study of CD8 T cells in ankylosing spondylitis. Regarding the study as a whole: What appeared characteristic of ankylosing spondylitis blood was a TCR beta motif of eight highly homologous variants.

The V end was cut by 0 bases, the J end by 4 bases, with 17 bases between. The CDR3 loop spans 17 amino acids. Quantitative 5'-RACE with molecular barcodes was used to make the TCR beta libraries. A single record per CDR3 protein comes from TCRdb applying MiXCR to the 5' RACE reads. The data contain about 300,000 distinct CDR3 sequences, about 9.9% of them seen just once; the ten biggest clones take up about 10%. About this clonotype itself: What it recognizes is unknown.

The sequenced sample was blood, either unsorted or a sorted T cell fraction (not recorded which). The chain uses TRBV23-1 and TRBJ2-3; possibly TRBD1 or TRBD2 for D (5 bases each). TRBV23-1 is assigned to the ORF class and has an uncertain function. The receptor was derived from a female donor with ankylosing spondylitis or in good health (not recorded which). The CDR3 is CASSQSSRDLLPDTQYF. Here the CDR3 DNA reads TGCGCCAGCAGTCAATCGTCACGGGACCTCCTACCAGATACGCAGTATTTT.